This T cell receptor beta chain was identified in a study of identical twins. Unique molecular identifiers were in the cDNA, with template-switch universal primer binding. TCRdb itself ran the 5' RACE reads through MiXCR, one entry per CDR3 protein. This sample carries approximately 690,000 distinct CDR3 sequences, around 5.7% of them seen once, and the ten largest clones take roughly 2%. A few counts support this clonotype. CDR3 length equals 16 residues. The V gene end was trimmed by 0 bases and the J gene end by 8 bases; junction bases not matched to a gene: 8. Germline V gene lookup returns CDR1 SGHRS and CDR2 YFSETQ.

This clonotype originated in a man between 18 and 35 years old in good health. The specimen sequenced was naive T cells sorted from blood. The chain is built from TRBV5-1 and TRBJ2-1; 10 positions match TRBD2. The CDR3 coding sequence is TGCGCCAGCAGCTTGGCTGCGCTAGCGGGAGTCCATGAGCAGTTCTTC. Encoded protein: CASSLAALAGVHEQFF.